A selection of T cell receptor beta chains follows, all from one sample in a study of T cells after yellow fever vaccination. TCRdb analysed the 5' RACE reads with MiXCR anew, one entry per CDR3 protein. Here the sample spans 250,000 to 350,000 distinct CDR3 sequences, around 6.8% being singletons. The sequences come from PBMCs, collected around 45 days after the first yellow fever vaccination. The receptors derive from a man aged 18 to 29 who received the YFV17D yellow fever vaccine. The CDR3 runs from the conserved cysteine through the conserved F or W. Fields, in order: clone size, V gene, D gene, J gene, CDR3 DNA, CDR3 protein. The D gene is left open where the match is weak. Rows give clone size only sometimes, using once, few, many, or a class for an expanded clone.

clone_size: -; v_call: TRBV11-2; d_call: TRBD1; j_call: TRBJ2-7; cdr3_nt: TGTGCCAGCAGCGGGGTGGCGGACAGGGGGAACTACGAGCAGTACTTC; cdr3_aa: CASSGVADRGNYEQYF
clone_size: -; v_call: TRBV29-1; d_call: -; j_call: TRBJ2-1; cdr3_nt: TGCAGCGCCGCCACCTACAATGAGCAGTTCTTC; cdr3_aa: CSAATYNEQFF
clone_size: -; v_call: TRBV12-3/TRBV12-4; d_call: -; j_call: TRBJ1-4; cdr3_nt: TGTGCCAGCAGTTTATCGGACGGCTTTAATGAAAAACTGTTTTTT; cdr3_aa: CASSLSDGFNEKLFF
clone_size: -; v_call: TRBV5-5; d_call: -; j_call: TRBJ1-1; cdr3_nt: TGTGCCAGCAGCTTGGTTGTGGGACAAAGGGAAGCTTTCTTT; cdr3_aa: CASSLVVGQREAFF
clone_size: few; v_call: TRBV20-1; d_call: TRBD2; j_call: TRBJ2-3; cdr3_nt: TGCAGTGCTAGTAGCGGGGGGGCCGAGACAGATACGCAGTATTTT; cdr3_aa: CSASSGGAETDTQYF
clone_size: many; v_call: TRBV20-1; d_call: -; j_call: TRBJ1-1; cdr3_nt: TGCAGTGCTAGATGGGAGAGGGGCATGAACACTGAAGCTTTCTTT; cdr3_aa: CSARWERGMNTEAFF
clone_size: few; v_call: TRBV5-4; d_call: -; j_call: TRBJ1-1; cdr3_nt: TGTGCCAGCAGCCCCGGGGGCCCAACGGACACTGAAGCTTTCTTT; cdr3_aa: CASSPGGPTDTEAFF
clone_size: -; v_call: TRBV20-1; d_call: -; j_call: TRBJ2-1; cdr3_nt: TGCAGTGCTAGAGATAGGCAGCAAAATGAGCAGTTCTTC; cdr3_aa: CSARDRQQNEQFF
clone_size: -; v_call: TRBV4-2; d_call: -; j_call: TRBJ2-1; cdr3_nt: TGTGCCAGCAGCACCCCTAGGGGTGAGATGGGGGATGAGCAGTTCTTC; cdr3_aa: CASSTPRGEMGDEQFF
clone_size: few; v_call: TRBV18; d_call: -; j_call: TRBJ2-7; cdr3_nt: TGTGCCAGCTCACCACCTTCAGGGACCTACGAGCAGTACTTC; cdr3_aa: CASSPPSGTYEQYF
clone_size: -; v_call: TRBV27; d_call: TRBD1; j_call: TRBJ2-5; cdr3_nt: TGTGCCAGCAGTTTATCCGATGGGGGGGGACAGGGAGGTTTAGACTTC; cdr3_aa: CASSLSDGGGQGGLDF
clone_size: -; v_call: TRBV7-9; d_call: -; j_call: TRBJ2-4; cdr3_nt: TGTGCCAGCAGCCCCAGGGCAGGGGAGTTAGACAAAAACATTCAGTACTTC; cdr3_aa: CASSPRAGELDKNIQYF
clone_size: few; v_call: TRBV12-3/TRBV12-4; d_call: -; j_call: TRBJ1-1; cdr3_nt: TGTGCCAGCACGTTCGGGGGGACGCCCGGTGGTTTCTTT; cdr3_aa: CASTFGGTPGGFF
clone_size: -; v_call: TRBV14; d_call: -; j_call: TRBJ2-5; cdr3_nt: TGTGCCAGCAGCCAAGAAAAGGGCCAGTACTTC; cdr3_aa: CASSQEKGQYF
clone_size: many; v_call: TRBV7-9; d_call: -; j_call: TRBJ2-3; cdr3_nt: TGTGCCAGCAGCTCGGGAAGGCACTCTAGCACAGATACGCAGTATTTT; cdr3_aa: CASSSGRHSSTDTQYF
clone_size: few; v_call: TRBV20-1; d_call: TRBD2; j_call: TRBJ2-1; cdr3_nt: TGCAGTGCGAACGGTCTAGCGGGGGGGGGCTCCTACAATGAGCAGTTCTTC; cdr3_aa: CSANGLAGGGSYNEQFF
clone_size: few; v_call: TRBV5-1; d_call: -; j_call: TRBJ1-1; cdr3_nt: TGCGCCAGCAGCTTGGGATTACTAATGGTCACTGAAGCTTTCTTT; cdr3_aa: CASSLGLLMVTEAFF
clone_size: few; v_call: TRBV9; d_call: -; j_call: TRBJ2-7; cdr3_nt: TGTGCCAGCAGCGTAGGAGTAGGGCACGAGCAGTACTTC; cdr3_aa: CASSVGVGHEQYF
clone_size: -; v_call: TRBV7-2; d_call: TRBD2; j_call: TRBJ2-4; cdr3_nt: TGTGCCATCGGCCCGGGGGGACTAGCGGGGTATATCAAAAACATTCAGTACTTC; cdr3_aa: CAIGPGGLAGYIKNIQYF
clone_size: few; v_call: TRBV5-1; d_call: TRBD1; j_call: TRBJ2-1; cdr3_nt: TGCGCCAGCAGCTTGATAGGGGGCGATGAGCAGTTCTTC; cdr3_aa: CASSLIGGDEQFF
clone_size: few; v_call: TRBV2; d_call: -; j_call: TRBJ1-1; cdr3_nt: TGTGCCAGCAGCCATTATGGACAGACTAACACTGAAGCTTTCTTT; cdr3_aa: CASSHYGQTNTEAFF
clone_size: few; v_call: TRBV7-2; d_call: -; j_call: TRBJ2-5; cdr3_nt: TGTGCCAGCAGCTCCCCCCCGAGGCAAGAGACCCAGTACTTC; cdr3_aa: CASSSPPRQETQYF
clone_size: -; v_call: TRBV21-1; d_call: -; j_call: TRBJ1-5; cdr3_nt: TGTGCCAGCAGCCCCTTTAATCAGCCCCAGCATTTT; cdr3_aa: CASSPFNQPQHF
clone_size: few; v_call: TRBV30; d_call: -; j_call: TRBJ2-1; cdr3_nt: TGTGCCATGGGCCCCGGGCTCCGGCACAATGAGCAGTTCTTC; cdr3_aa: CAMGPGLRHNEQFF
clone_size: few; v_call: TRBV4-1; d_call: TRBD1; j_call: TRBJ1-5; cdr3_nt: TGCGCCAGCAGCCCCGTGGGGACAGGGGATCAGCCCCAGCATTTT; cdr3_aa: CASSPVGTGDQPQHF
clone_size: -; v_call: TRBV5-8; d_call: -; j_call: TRBJ2-3; cdr3_nt: TGTGCCAGCAACCTACCAGTTAGTACAGATACGCAGTATTTT; cdr3_aa: CASNLPVSTDTQYF
clone_size: -; v_call: TRBV20-1; d_call: -; j_call: TRBJ1-6; cdr3_nt: TGCAGTGCTAGAGCGGCGATCTCGGGACCCAATTCACCCCTCCACTTT; cdr3_aa: CSARAAISGPNSPLHF
clone_size: -; v_call: TRBV20-1; d_call: -; j_call: TRBJ2-3; cdr3_nt: TGCAGTGCTAGAGTTAGGGGGAACTTAGATACGCAGTATTTT; cdr3_aa: CSARVRGNLDTQYF
clone_size: few; v_call: TRBV5-1; d_call: TRBD1; j_call: TRBJ2-1; cdr3_nt: TGCGCCAGCAGCTTAGGGGACAGATACAATGAGCAGTTCTTC; cdr3_aa: CASSLGDRYNEQFF
clone_size: few; v_call: TRBV20-1; d_call: TRBD1; j_call: TRBJ2-4; cdr3_nt: TGCAGTGCTAGAACAGGGGGCTCGGCCAAAAACATTCAGTACTTC; cdr3_aa: CSARTGGSAKNIQYF
clone_size: -; v_call: TRBV4-3; d_call: TRBD2; j_call: TRBJ2-1; cdr3_nt: TGCGCCAGCAGCCATGGACTAGCGGGGGGAATAAATGAGCAGTTCTTC; cdr3_aa: CASSHGLAGGINEQFF